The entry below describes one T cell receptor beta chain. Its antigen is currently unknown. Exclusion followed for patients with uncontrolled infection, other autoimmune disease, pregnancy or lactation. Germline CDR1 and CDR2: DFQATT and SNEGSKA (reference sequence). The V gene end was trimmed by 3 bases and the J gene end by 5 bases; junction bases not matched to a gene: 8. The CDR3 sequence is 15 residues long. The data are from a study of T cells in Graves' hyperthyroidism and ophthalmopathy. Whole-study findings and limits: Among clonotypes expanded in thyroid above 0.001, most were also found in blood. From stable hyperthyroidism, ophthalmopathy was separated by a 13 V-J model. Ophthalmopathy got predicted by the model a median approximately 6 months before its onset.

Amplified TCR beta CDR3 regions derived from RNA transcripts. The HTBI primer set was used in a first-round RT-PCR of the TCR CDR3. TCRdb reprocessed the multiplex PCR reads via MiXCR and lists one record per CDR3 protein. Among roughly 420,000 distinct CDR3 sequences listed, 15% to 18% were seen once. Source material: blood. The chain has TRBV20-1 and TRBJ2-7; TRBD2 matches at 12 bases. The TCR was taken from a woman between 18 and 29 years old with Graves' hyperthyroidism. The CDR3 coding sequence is TGCAGTGCTAGCTTCGGACTAGCGGGGAGCAACGAGCAGTACTTC. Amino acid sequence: CSASFGLAGSNEQYF.